Shown below are 16 T cell receptor beta chains from a single sample sequenced in a study of blood T cells in healthy people across ages. Primers used in a second PCR of roughly 6 to 12 cycles were a sample-barcoded 5' primer and a J-beta primer mix. TCRdb processed the 5' RACE reads anew with MiXCR; each CDR3 protein has one entry. Here the sample spans nearly 800,000 distinct CDR3 sequences, 45% to 70% being singletons. Material: blood. These TCRs come from a man aged 40-50 years in good health.

A few counts support this clonotype. The rearrangement joins TRBV29-1 to TRBJ2-6; D not resolved. Trimming pared 3 bases from V and 0 bases from J, leaving 3 bases between. Germline V CDR1 and CDR2: SQVTM, ANQGSEA. This CDR3 is 13 amino acids long. In DNA form, the CDR3 reads TGCAGCGTTGAGTTCTCTGGGGCCAACGTCCTGACTTTC. Translating it yields CSVEFSGANVLTF.

This rearrangement joins TRBV7-2 to TRBJ2-6, with unresolved D. CDR1 is SGHTA, CDR2 FQGNSA, per germline. V was cut by 7 bases and J by 3 bases, with 13 bases left in between. The CDR3 consists of 15 residues. CDR3 sequence: CASTDVWGGANVLTF. The CDR3 nucleotides read TGTGCCAGCACAGACGTTTGGGGTGGGGCCAACGTCCTGACTTTC.

CDR3: CASSYEAGVAKNIQYF. In nucleotides, the CDR3 is TGTGCCAGCAGTTACGAAGCGGGAGTAGCCAAAAACATTCAGTACTTC. The gene calls are TRBV6-2 or TRBV6-3 and TRBJ2-4; 8 bases are shared with TRBD2. Trimming took 2 bases from V and 0 from J; bases not matched to a gene: 3. Germline V gives CDR1 MNHEY, CDR2 SVGEGT. CDR3 size: 16 residues.

The chain employs TRBV5-6 and TRBJ2-7, with D perhaps given as TRBD1 or TRBD2 (5 bases each). Germline values: CDR1 SGHDT, CDR2 YYEEEE. The CDR3 has 14 residues. V lost 4 bases and J 1 base, leaving 12 bases between the germline ends. Written as DNA, the CDR3 is TGTGCCAGCAGCCGGGGACGGCGGTCCTACGAGCAGTACTTC. Protein: CASSRGRRSYEQYF.

The chain combines TRBV25-1 with TRBJ1-2, with 9 bases identical to TRBD1. CDR1 and CDR2 from the germline V gene are MGHDK and SYGVNS. V lost 8 bases to trimming and J lost 4 bases; unmatched junction nucleotides: 8. This CDR3 comprises 14 residues. The CDR3: CASRRQGDSYGYTF. CDR3 DNA sequence: TGTGCCAGCCGCCGACAGGGGGATAGCTATGGCTACACCTTC.

The chain links TRBV7-9 to TRBJ2-1; D possibly corresponds to TRBD2 (6 bases). CDR1 is SEHNR, CDR2 FQNEAQ, per germline (reference sequence). The CDR3 totals 15 residues. Between the trimmed V and J ends, which lost 5 bases and 2 bases, there was a span of 13 bases. The CDR3 coding sequence is TGTGCCAGCAGCGCTCCGGGACTGCCCTACAATGAGCAGTTCTTC. The encoded protein is CASSAPGLPYNEQFF. The full variable domain, rest sourced from reference TRBV7-9 and TRBJ2-1, is DTGVSQNPRHKITKRGQNVTFRCDPISEHNRLYWYRQTLGQGPEFLTYFQNEAQLEKSRLLSDRFSAERPKGSFSTLEIQRTEQGDSAMYLCASSAPGLPYNEQFFGPGTRLTVL.

This clonotype was detected a few times. This sequence joins TRBV6-6 and TRBJ2-7; 10 bases are shared with TRBD2. CDR1 MNHNY and CDR2 SVGAGI come from the germline V gene (reference sequence). V shed 6 bases and J 1 base; nucleotides not matched to a gene: 6. This CDR3 is 15 amino acids long. This CDR3 reads CASSSTSGISYEQYF. The DNA for the CDR3 is TGTGCCAGCAGCTCCACTAGCGGGATTTCCTACGAGCAGTACTTC.

The chain joins TRBV20-1 to TRBJ2-1; 7 bases fit TRBD2. Germline assignment: CDR1 DFQATT and CDR2 SNEGSKA (reference sequence). This CDR3 comprises 18 residues. Unmatched junction bases numbered 17, after V lost 0 bases and J lost 6 bases. CDR3 amino acids: CSARDFSFGLVRRNEQFF. For the CDR3, the DNA is TGCAGTGCTAGAGACTTCTCGTTCGGACTAGTTCGCCGCAATGAGCAGTTCTTC.

The chain joins TRBV29-1 to TRBJ2-1; no reliable D call. Trimming shortened V by 3 bases and J by 1 base, and 16 bases separated the two germline ends. The CDR3 totals 16 residues. Looked up from germline, CDR1 is SQVTM and CDR2 is ANQGSEA. In nucleotides, the CDR3 is TGCAGCGTTGAGGGGTCAGACTCAAGTTCCTACAATGAGCAGTTCTTC. Translation: CSVEGSDSSSYNEQFF.

V gene TRBV29-1 combines with J gene TRBJ1-2, with 9 positions matching TRBD1. The germline V gene encodes CDR1 SQVTM and CDR2 ANQGSEA. V was pared by 1 base and J by 6 bases, with 6 bases of the junction left unmatched. The CDR3 totals 14 residues. CDR3 amino acids: CSVEAPDRGDGYTF. The CDR3 DNA reads as TGCAGCGTTGAAGCCCCGGACAGGGGTGATGGCTACACCTTC. Complete variable domain (other parts from reference TRBV29-1 and TRBJ1-2): SAVISQKPSRDICQRGTSLTIQCQVDSQVTMMFWYRQQPGQSLTLIATANQGSEATYESGFVIDKFPISRPNLTFSTLTVSNMSPEDSSIYLCSVEAPDRGDGYTFGSGTRLTVV.

The chain is built from TRBV7-2 and TRBJ2-5, with TRBD1 matching over 7 bases. V lost 5 bases to trimming and J lost 9 bases; unmatched junction nucleotides: 9. The CDR3 is 13 amino acids. Per the germline V gene, CDR1 is SGHTA and CDR2 is FQGNSA. The CDR3 loop is CASSPLDTGAQYF. The CDR3 DNA follows: TGTGCCAGCAGCCCATTAGACACAGGGGCCCAGTACTTC.

This chain links TRBV7-7 with TRBJ1-4; D is undetermined. Trimming removed 0 bases from V and 4 bases from J, with 6 bases in between. The CDR3 spans 14 residues. From germline, CDR1 is SSHAT and CDR2 FNYEAQ (reference sequence). The CDR3 is CASSLAPRNEKLFF. Written as DNA, the CDR3 is TGTGCCAGCAGCTTAGCACCGCGTAATGAAAAACTGTTTTTT.

This chain links TRBV20-1 with TRBJ2-7; TRBD2 matches 12 bases. The better agreement between TRBJ2-5 and the DNA end casts doubt on the J call. The germline V gene has CDR1 DFQATT and CDR2 SNEGSKA (reference sequence). The CDR3 covers 14 residues. The CDR3 nucleotides read TGCAGTGCTACGACTAGCGGGGGAAGTGGGACCCAGTACTTC. The encoded protein is CSATTSGGSGTQYF.

The rearrangement uses TRBV6-2 or TRBV6-3 and TRBJ2-3; D gene uncertain. This CDR3 region has 13 residues. V was trimmed by 0 bases and J by 6 bases, leaving 7 bases between them. Germline-derived CDR1 and CDR2 are MNHEY and SVGEGT. CDR3 DNA: TGTGCCAGCAGTTACTCCGGGTTGGATACGCAGTATTTT. Amino acid sequence: CASSYSGLDTQYF.

This clonotype was seen only once. CDR3 residues: CASSRAGEGGSEQYF. The DNA for the CDR3 is TGTGCCAGCAGCAGGGCGGGAGAAGGTGGGAGTGAGCAGTACTTC. V usage is TRBV9 and J usage is TRBJ2-4; TRBD2 matches at 7 bases. The CDR3 loop spans 15 amino acids. The germline CDR1 and CDR2 sequences are SGDLS and YYNGEE. The J segment lost 13 bases and the V segment lost 4 bases, leaving 17 bases of the junction unmatched.

The rearrangement links TRBV28 to TRBJ1-2, with D hard to call. The length of the CDR3 is 15 residues. Germline CDR1 is MDHEN and CDR2 is SYDVKM. Trimming pared 5 bases from V and 4 bases from J, leaving 17 bases between. CDR3 nucleotide sequence: TGTGCCAGCAGTCCCTCGGTCTTCCCCCCCTATGGCTACACCTTC. Its translation: CASSPSVFPPYGYTF.